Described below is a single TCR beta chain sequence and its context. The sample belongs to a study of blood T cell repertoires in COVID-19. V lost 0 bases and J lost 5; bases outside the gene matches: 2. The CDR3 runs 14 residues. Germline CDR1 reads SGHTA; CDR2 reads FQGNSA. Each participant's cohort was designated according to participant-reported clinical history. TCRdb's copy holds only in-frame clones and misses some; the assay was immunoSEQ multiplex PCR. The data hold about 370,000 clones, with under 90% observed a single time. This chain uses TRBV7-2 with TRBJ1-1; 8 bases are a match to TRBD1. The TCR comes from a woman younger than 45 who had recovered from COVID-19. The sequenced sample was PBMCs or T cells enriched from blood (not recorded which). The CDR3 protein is CASSLADRGTEAFF. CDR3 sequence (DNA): TGTGCCAGCAGCTTAGCAGACAGGGGAACTGAAGCTTTCTTT.